This paragraph covers one T cell receptor (beta chain) sequence. Its antigen is undetermined. The data were taken from a study of shared clonotypes between healthy human individuals. Some clones are missing from TCRdb's copy, which holds only in-frame ones; the method was immunoSEQ multiplex PCR. This table holds about 820,000 clones, 80% to 95% found once. Germline V lookup: CDR1 LNHDA, CDR2 SQIVND (reference sequence). The CDR3 has 13 residues. Trimming at V came to 1 base and at J to 8 bases, leaving 4 bases not matched to a gene. Study-wide results and limits: Clonotype sharing among donors was expected to depend on sequencing depth. Despite large depth, sorted-subset datasets appeared incompletely sequenced.

Naive CD8 cells were CD45RO-negative, positively selected for CCR7, excluding terminally differentiated effector memory CD45RA+ cells. The gene calls are TRBV19 and TRBJ1-2; 7 positions match TRBD1. The clonotype was recovered from a man under 40 in good health. Specimen: naive CD8+ T cells sorted from blood. In DNA form, the CDR3 reads TGTGCCAGTAGTATAGCCGACAGGGAAGGCTACACCTTC. Translating gives CASSIADREGYTF. The full variable domain, with the rest looked up from reference TRBV19 and TRBJ1-2, is DGGITQSPKYLFRKEGQNVTLSCEQNLNHDAMYWYRQDPGQGLRLIYYSQIVNDFQKGDIAEGYSVSREKKESFPLTVTSAQKNPTAFYLCASSIADREGYTFGSGTRLTVV.